The 31 T cell receptor beta chains below were found in one sample sequenced in a study of siplizumab effects on memory and regulatory T cells (dated by TCRdb to about 2019). Libraries were constructed by the immunoSEQ multiplex PCR assay. Imported from immuneACCESS, the table was reduced by TCRdb to in-frame sequences with V and J called. These copies leave out some clones; in studies compared against another copy, an unresolved V gene accounts for under half, and the cause of the remainder is not known. In this sample the table shows roughly 56,000 clones, about 92% of which occur a single time. Around 40% of the sample belongs to the ten largest clones. The sequenced material came from CD8+ T cells sorted from blood. These receptors were taken from a human donor in good health.

The chain couples TRBV9 to TRBJ2-1, with D possibly being TRBD1 or TRBD2 (5 bases each). This CDR3 is 16 amino acids long. V was pared by 2 bases and J by 1 base, with 13 bases between. Germline assignment: CDR1 SGDLS and CDR2 YYNGEE. CDR3 loop: CASSVGGQPSYNEQFF. The CDR3 DNA reads as TGTGCCAGCAGCGTCGGAGGACAACCTTCCTACAATGAGCAGTTCTTC.

V is TRBV2 and J is TRBJ2-1; weak D call: TRBD2 (6 bases). This CDR3 is 15 amino acids long. Germline V gene data show CDR1 as SNHLY and CDR2 as FYNNEI. V lost 0 bases, J lost 2 bases, and 8 bases lay in between. In DNA form, the CDR3 reads TGTGCCAGCAGTGAAGCGGAGGGACCCTACAATGAGCAGTTCTTC. The encoded protein is CASSEAEGPYNEQFF.

The V and J genes are TRBV19 and TRBJ2-1, with D unresolved. V lost 8 bases, J lost 0 bases, and 17 bases lay in between. Germline assignment: CDR1 LNHDA and CDR2 SQIVND (reference sequence). The CDR3 loop spans 16 amino acids. As DNA, the CDR3 is TGTGCCAGTGTTTCCCCCTCGGCCAACTCCTACAATGAGCAGTTCTTC. The encoded protein is CASVSPSANSYNEQFF.

The chain couples TRBV19 to TRBJ2-5; D gene uncertain. V lost 5 bases to trimming and J lost 5 bases, with 6 bases between them. CDR1 and CDR2 (germline): LNHDA, SQIVND (reference sequence). The CDR3 consists of 11 residues. CDR3 bases: TGTGCCAGTAGTCGTGGGGAGACCCAGTACTTC. This codes for CASSRGETQYF.

The chain carries TRBV4-1 and TRBJ1-3; a weak D match, TRBD1 (6 bases). CDR3 length: 15 amino acids. Trimming cost V 1 base and J 4 bases, with 11 bases left between them. Per the germline V gene, CDR1 is MGHRA and CDR2 is YSYEKL. The CDR3: CASSQGQASGNTIYF. The CDR3, as DNA: TGCGCCAGCAGCCAAGGACAGGCATCGGGAAACACCATATATTTT.

The chain recombines TRBV30 with TRBJ2-1; 13 bases match TRBD2. CDR1 is GTSNPN and CDR2 is SVGIG in the germline V gene (reference sequence). This CDR3 spans 16 amino acids. Unmatched junction bases numbered 3, after V lost 2 bases and J lost 2 bases. The chain's CDR3 is CAWSSGLAGTYNEQFF. CDR3 DNA: TGTGCCTGGAGTTCGGGACTAGCGGGAACCTACAATGAGCAGTTCTTC.

The J gene is TRBJ2-1, the V gene TRBV30, with D maybe TRBD2 (5 bases). This CDR3 region has 12 residues. Germline lookup yields CDR1 GTSNPN and CDR2 SVGIG (reference sequence). Trimming took off 5 bases at V and 5 bases at J, with 10 bases between the two ends. The CDR3 region is CAWDGENNEQFF. The CDR3 coding sequence is TGTGCCTGGGATGGGGAGAACAATGAGCAGTTCTTC. The variable domain in full, completed from reference TRBV30 and TRBJ2-1, reads SQTIHQWPATLVQPVGSPLSLECTVEGTSNPNLYWYRQAAGRGLQLLFYSVGIGQISSEVPQNLSASRPQDRQFILSSKKLLLSDSGFYLCAWDGENNEQFFGPGTRLTVL.

In the case of this clone: At the DNA level, this CDR3 is encoded by other sequences in the same sample as well. The J gene is TRBJ1-5, the V gene TRBV19, with TRBD1 matching 10 bases. Germline-derived CDR1 and CDR2 are LNHDA and SQIVND (reference sequence). Trimming cost V 0 bases and J 4 bases; bases outside gene matches: 3. This CDR3 region has 16 residues. CDR3 DNA sequence: TGTGCCAGTAGTATAGACGAGGACAGGGGGAATCAGCCCCAGCATTTT. Translated: CASSIDEDRGNQPQHF.

In the case of this clone: Other nucleotide sequences in the sample specify the same CDR3. The J gene is TRBJ1-5, the V gene TRBV27; 7 bases are a match to TRBD1. Trimming cost V 3 bases and J 5 bases; bases outside gene matches: 1. Germline CDR1 reads MNHEY; CDR2 reads SMNVEV (reference sequence). This CDR3 spans 13 amino acids. CDR3 loop: CASSLTGYQPQHF. In DNA, the CDR3 is TGTGCCAGCAGTTTGACAGGGTATCAGCCCCAGCATTTT.

The gene calls are TRBV4-3 and TRBJ2-7, with 8 nucleotides matching TRBD1. V was clipped by 2 bases and J by 5 bases; unmatched bases: 14. Germline lookup yields CDR1 LGHNA and CDR2 YSLEER. The CDR3 consists of 17 residues. CDR3 region: CASSQRPSSDRGHEQYF. CDR3 DNA sequence: TGCGCCAGCAGCCAAAGGCCCTCGTCTGACAGGGGACACGAGCAGTACTTC.

The chain joins TRBV28 to TRBJ2-1; 12 nucleotides match TRBD2. Germline loops: CDR1 MDHEN, CDR2 SYDVKM. J lost 4 bases, V lost 5 bases, and 3 bases had no gene match. This CDR3 has 15 amino acids. Written as DNA, the CDR3 is TGTGCCAGCAGTATAACTAGCGGGGGGTACAATGAGCAGTTCTTC. Its translation is CASSITSGGYNEQFF.

The genes are TRBV28 and TRBJ2-7; perhaps TRBD2 as D (6 bases). The V end lost 3 bases, the J end lost 0 bases, and 12 bases lay between the germline ends. This CDR3 region has 15 residues. Germline V gene data show CDR1 as MDHEN and CDR2 as SYDVKM. In nucleotides, the CDR3 is TGTGCCAGCAGTTTTAAGGGAGGTAGCTCCTACGAGCAGTACTTC. Translation: CASSFKGGSSYEQYF.

V gene TRBV11-2 combines with J gene TRBJ2-5; D possibly corresponds to TRBD1 (5 bases). This CDR3 spans 15 amino acids. CDR1 is SGHAT, CDR2 FQNNGV, per germline. V lost 4 bases and J 2 bases, leaving 14 bases between the germline ends. This CDR3 is CASSYRQGRQETQYF. The DNA of the CDR3 is TGTGCCAGCAGCTACCGGCAGGGAAGACAAGAGACCCAGTACTTC.

This chain joins TRBV7-3 and TRBJ2-3, with 7 bases lining up with TRBD2. The CDR3 loop spans 15 amino acids. The V gene end was trimmed by 5 bases and the J gene end by 1 base; junction bases not matched to a gene: 6. In germline, CDR1 is SGHTA, CDR2 FQGTGA. The CDR3: CASSPTSTRTDTQYF. For the CDR3, the DNA is TGTGCCAGCAGCCCGACTAGCACGCGCACAGATACGCAGTATTTT.

The chain is built from TRBV27 and TRBJ1-6; tentative D call: TRBD1 (5 bases). CDR3 length: 13 amino acids. Deletions cut 5 bases from V and 12 bases from J, with 14 bases between. Germline values: CDR1 MNHEY, CDR2 SMNVEV (reference sequence). The CDR3 loop is CASSLLGGRPLHF. In DNA form, the CDR3 reads TGTGCCAGCAGTCTCCTCGGGGGACGACCCCTCCACTTT.

The J gene is TRBJ1-5, the V gene TRBV28, with D uncertain. V lost 8 bases and J lost 1, with 18 bases in between. The CDR3 covers 16 residues. Germline CDR1 MDHEN, CDR2 SYDVKM. The CDR3 DNA reads as TGTGCCAGCGACGCGGTTGGCGCCGGGAGCAATCAGCCCCAGCATTTT. Protein sequence: CASDAVGAGSNQPQHF. Using reference TRBV28 and TRBJ1-5 for the parts outside the CDR3, the full variable domain is DVKVTQSSRYLVKRTGEKVFLECVQDMDHENMFWYRQDPGLGLRLIYFSYDVKMKEKGDIPEGYSVSREKKERFSLILESASTNQTSMYLCASDAVGAGSNQPQHFGDGTRLSIL.

The CDR3 region is CATSRDTGGLSYEQYF. CDR3 DNA sequence: TGTGCCACCAGCAGAGATACGGGGGGACTTTCCTACGAGCAGTACTTC. The chain uses TRBV15 and TRBJ2-7; TRBD2 agrees at 7 bases. Germline CDR1 reads LNHNV; CDR2 reads YYDKDF (reference sequence). The length of the CDR3 is 16 residues. With 0 bases clipped from V and 1 base from J, the junction kept 6 bases outside the gene matches.

This chain uses TRBV5-1 with TRBJ2-1, with D unresolved. V lost 4 bases and J lost 5, with 22 bases in between. Germline values: CDR1 SGHRS, CDR2 YFSETQ. The CDR3 runs 17 residues. CDR3 sequence (DNA): TGCGCCAGCAGCCATTGGGTAACCGGGTATGGGAACAATGAGCAGTTCTTC. This sequence encodes CASSHWVTGYGNNEQFF.

The rearrangement uses TRBV5-1 and TRBJ1-2; D unclear. The CDR3 runs 14 residues. V shed 0 bases and J shed 4 bases, with 10 bases lying between them. The germline CDR1 and CDR2 sequences are SGHRS and YFSETQ. The chain's CDR3 is CASSLVGDSYGYTF. The CDR3 coding sequence is TGCGCCAGCAGCTTGGTTGGGGATTCCTATGGCTACACCTTC.

This rearrangement joins TRBV6-1 to TRBJ1-1; D might be TRBD1 (5 bases). The CDR3 is 14 residues long. V dropped 6 bases and J dropped 7 bases, with 18 bases sitting between them. The V gene's germline CDR1 is MNHNS and CDR2 SASEGT. CDR3 loop: CASRPKVGGSEAFF. The CDR3 DNA is TGTGCCAGCAGACCCAAAGTGGGGGGGAGTGAAGCTTTCTTT.

The chain uses TRBV7-2 and TRBJ2-3; 9 bases fit TRBD2. CDR1 and CDR2 (germline): SGHTA, FQGNSA. With 3 bases clipped from V and 3 bases from J, the junction kept 4 bases outside the gene matches. The CDR3 is 15 amino acids. CDR3 nucleotides: TGTGCCAGCAGCTTTGTTAGCGGGAGAACAGATACGCAGTATTTT. Translated, it gives CASSFVSGRTDTQYF.

V and J are TRBV28 and TRBJ2-7; 10 bases align to TRBD1. Per the germline V gene, CDR1 is MDHEN and CDR2 is SYDVKM. With 6 bases clipped from V and 2 bases from J, the junction kept 4 bases outside the gene matches. The CDR3 is 14 amino acids. In nucleotides, the CDR3 is TGTGCCAGCAGCCCGGGACAGGGGCCCTACGAGCAGTACTTC. Its protein is CASSPGQGPYEQYF.

The chain combines TRBV29-1 with TRBJ2-2, with 7 bases that match TRBD2. V lost 3 bases and J lost 2; bases outside the gene matches: 6. Germline values: CDR1 SQVTM, CDR2 ANQGSEA. The CDR3 consists of 15 residues. In DNA, the CDR3 is TGCAGCGTTGAGATACTAGCGTCCAACACCGGGGAGCTGTTTTTT. As protein: CSVEILASNTGELFF.

The chain couples TRBV6-4 to TRBJ2-2; D unresolved. Germline V gene sequence: CDR1 MRHNA, CDR2 SNTAGT. V was cut by 0 bases and J by 5 bases, with 7 bases left in between. This CDR3 spans 14 amino acids. In DNA form, the CDR3 reads TGTGCCAGCAGTGACTCTACCGAAACCGGGGAGCTGTTTTTT. It yields the protein CASSDSTETGELFF.

The rearrangement joins TRBV29-1 to TRBJ2-7, with D maybe TRBD1 (6 bases). V lost 3 bases, J lost 0 bases, and 12 bases lay in between. The CDR3 has 14 amino acids. The germline V gene has CDR1 SQVTM and CDR2 ANQGSEA. CDR3 in amino acids: CSVEGDTPSYEQYF. The DNA of the CDR3 is TGCAGCGTTGAGGGGGACACCCCCTCCTACGAGCAGTACTTC.

The CDR3 sequence: CASSLSTGVVGQFF. CDR3 nucleotides: TGTGCCAGCAGCCTGTCTACTGGCGTGGTAGGGCAGTTCTTC. The chain carries TRBV7-8 and TRBJ2-1, with unresolved D. Deletions cut 5 bases from V and 12 bases from J, with 20 bases between. Germline assignment: CDR1 SGHVS and CDR2 FQNEAQ. This CDR3 region has 14 residues.

The chain combines TRBV27 with TRBJ1-2, with D possibly TRBD1 on 5 matching bases. The CDR3 spans 16 residues. Germline values: CDR1 MNHEY, CDR2 SMNVEV (reference sequence). V was cut by 0 bases and J by 4 bases, with 15 bases left in between. CDR3 coding DNA: TGTGCCAGCAGTTTATCTGGTGGGGGTCCCGTCTATGGCTACACCTTC. It encodes CASSLSGGGPVYGYTF.

This chain joins TRBV28 and TRBJ2-3; TRBD2 matches at 12 bases. This CDR3 has 17 amino acids. CDR1 and CDR2 from the germline V gene are MDHEN and SYDVKM. Trimming cost V 2 bases and J 3 bases; bases outside gene matches: 6. CDR3 region: CASSLLAGGPRTDTQYF. The CDR3 DNA reads TGTGCCAGCAGTTTACTAGCGGGAGGGCCAAGGACAGATACGCAGTATTTT.

The chain carries TRBV6-6 and TRBJ1-5; D is uncertain. Looked up from germline, CDR1 is MNHNY and CDR2 is SVGAGI (reference sequence). The V end was cut by 7 bases, the J end by 1 base, with 14 bases between. The CDR3 has 15 amino acids. The CDR3 loop reads CASKAGEWSNQPQHF. The CDR3 DNA sequence: TGTGCCAGCAAAGCCGGGGAGTGGAGCAATCAGCCCCAGCATTTT.

This clone was observed a few times. The gene calls are TRBV19 and TRBJ2-1, with 13 bases matching TRBD2. The CDR3 extends over 15 amino acids. Germline V gives CDR1 LNHDA, CDR2 SQIVND (reference sequence). J gave up 8 bases and V 4 bases, and 5 bases lay outside the gene matches. CDR3 sequence reads: CASSKGLAGVHEQFF. DNA for the CDR3: TGTGCCAGTAGTAAAGGACTAGCGGGAGTCCATGAGCAGTTCTTC.

This clone has a single count. V gene TRBV6-6 combines with J gene TRBJ2-7, with 7 bases that match TRBD2. Trimming took 1 base from V and 3 from J; bases not matched to a gene: 6. From germline, CDR1 is MNHNY and CDR2 SVGAGI (reference sequence). CDR3 length: 15 residues. Written as DNA, the CDR3 is TGTGCCAGCAGTTACTTGTTAGCGGGCCTCTACGAGCAGTACTTC. This codes for CASSYLLAGLYEQYF.